The T cell receptor (beta chain) under discussion was sequenced for a study of shared clonotypes between healthy human individuals. Overall study results and limits: A few donors held 4.5% to 5% of naive CD4 clonotypes in common.

Deletions cut 4 bases from V and 5 bases from J, with 9 bases between. Germline V gene lookup returns CDR1 LNHDA and CDR2 SQIVND (reference sequence). This CDR3 has 13 residues. Into CD45RA+ naive and CD45RA-negative memory subsets, the CD4+ cells were split. A remark on this clone: What it recognizes is unknown.

This was a deep-level run. Profiling relied on immunoSEQ multiplex PCR, and the TCRdb table lists in-frame clones only, not all of them. The sample consists of some 300,000 clones, 73% of them appearing once. This receptor was taken from a man aged 30-40 years in good health. This sequence joins TRBV19 and TRBJ1-5; a possible D gene is TRBD1 (5 bases). The sample comprised memory CD4+ T cells sorted from blood. As to subset: CD45RA-negative fraction. The CDR3 bases are TGTGCCAGTAGTACAGGGAACGATCAGCCCCAGCATTTT. Its translation: CASSTGNDQPQHF.